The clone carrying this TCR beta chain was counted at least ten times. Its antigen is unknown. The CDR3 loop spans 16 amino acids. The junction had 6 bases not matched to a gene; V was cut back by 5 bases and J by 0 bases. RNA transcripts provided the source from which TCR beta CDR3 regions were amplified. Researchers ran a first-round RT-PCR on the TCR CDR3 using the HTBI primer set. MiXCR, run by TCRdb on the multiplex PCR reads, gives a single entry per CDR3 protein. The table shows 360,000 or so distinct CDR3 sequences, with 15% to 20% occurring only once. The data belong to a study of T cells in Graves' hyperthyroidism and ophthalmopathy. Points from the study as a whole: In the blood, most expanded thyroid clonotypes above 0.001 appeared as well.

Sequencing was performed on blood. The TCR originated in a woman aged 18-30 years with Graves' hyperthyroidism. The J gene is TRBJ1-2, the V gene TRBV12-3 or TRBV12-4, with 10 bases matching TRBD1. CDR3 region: CASSGRQGAPNYGYTF. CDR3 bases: TGTGCCAGCAGTGGAAGACAGGGGGCGCCTAACTATGGCTACACCTTC.